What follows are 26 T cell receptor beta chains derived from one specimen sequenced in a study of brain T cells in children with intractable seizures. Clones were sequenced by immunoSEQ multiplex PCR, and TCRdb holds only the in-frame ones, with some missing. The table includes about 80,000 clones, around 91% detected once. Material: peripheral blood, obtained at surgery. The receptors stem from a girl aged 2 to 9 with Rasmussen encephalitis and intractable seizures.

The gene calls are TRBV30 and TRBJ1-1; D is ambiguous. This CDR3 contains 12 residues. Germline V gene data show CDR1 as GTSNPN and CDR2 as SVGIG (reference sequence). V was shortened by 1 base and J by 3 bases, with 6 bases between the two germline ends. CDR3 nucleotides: TGTGCCTGGAGTGGGACGGACACTGAAGCTTTCTTT. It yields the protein CAWSGTDTEAFF.

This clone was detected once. The CDR3 DNA sequence: TGTGCCAGCAGTCCCGGGGGGGGCTATGAGACCCAGTACTTC. Protein sequence: CASSPGGGYETQYF. The V call is TRBV5-6, the J call TRBJ2-5; 8 nucleotides line up with TRBD2. CDR1 SGHDT and CDR2 YYEEEE come from the germline V gene. V lost 5 bases, J lost 5 bases, and 8 bases stayed unmatched. CDR3 length equals 14 residues.

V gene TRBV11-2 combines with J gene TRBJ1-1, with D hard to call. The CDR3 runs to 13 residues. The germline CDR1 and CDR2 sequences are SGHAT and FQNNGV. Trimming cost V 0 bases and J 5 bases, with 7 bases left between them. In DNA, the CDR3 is TGTGCCAGCAGCTTAGAGCGGGGTACTGAAGCTTTCTTT. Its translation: CASSLERGTEAFF.

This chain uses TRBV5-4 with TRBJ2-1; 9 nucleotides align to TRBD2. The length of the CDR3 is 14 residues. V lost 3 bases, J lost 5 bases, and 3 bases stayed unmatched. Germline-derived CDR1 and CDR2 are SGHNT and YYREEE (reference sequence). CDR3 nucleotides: TGTGCCAGCAGCTACGGACTAGCGAACAATGAGCAGTTCTTC. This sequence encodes CASSYGLANNEQFF.

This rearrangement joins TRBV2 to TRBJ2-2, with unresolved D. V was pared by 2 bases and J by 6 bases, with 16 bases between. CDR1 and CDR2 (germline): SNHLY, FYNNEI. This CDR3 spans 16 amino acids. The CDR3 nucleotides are TGTGCCAGCAGTGAAAAAAGGGTCAGGTTGTCCGGGGAGCTGTTTTTT. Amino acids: CASSEKRVRLSGELFF.

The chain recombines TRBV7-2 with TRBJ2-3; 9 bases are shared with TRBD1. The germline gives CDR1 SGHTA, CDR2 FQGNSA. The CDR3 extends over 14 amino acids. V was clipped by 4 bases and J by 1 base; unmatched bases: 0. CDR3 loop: CASSWTGGTDTQYF. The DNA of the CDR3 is TGTGCCAGCAGCTGGACAGGGGGCACAGATACGCAGTATTTT.

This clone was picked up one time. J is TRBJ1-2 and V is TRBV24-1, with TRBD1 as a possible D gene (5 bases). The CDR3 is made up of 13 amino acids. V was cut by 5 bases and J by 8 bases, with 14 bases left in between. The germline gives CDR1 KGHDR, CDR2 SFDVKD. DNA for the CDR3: TGTGCCACCAGTGCCAAAAGCCAGGGCGGCTACACCTTC. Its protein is CATSAKSQGGYTF.

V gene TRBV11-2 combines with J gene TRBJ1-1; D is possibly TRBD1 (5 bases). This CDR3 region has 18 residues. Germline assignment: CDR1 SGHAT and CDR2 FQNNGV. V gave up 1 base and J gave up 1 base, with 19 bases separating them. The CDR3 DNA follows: TGTGCCAGCAGCTTAGGCAGGGATGTACCACGCGGGAACACTGAAGCTTTCTTT. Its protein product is CASSLGRDVPRGNTEAFF.

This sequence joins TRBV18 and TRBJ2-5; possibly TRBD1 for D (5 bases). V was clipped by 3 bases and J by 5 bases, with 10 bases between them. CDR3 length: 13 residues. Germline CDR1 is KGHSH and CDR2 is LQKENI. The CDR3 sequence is CASSPRQGETQYF. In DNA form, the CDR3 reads TGTGCCAGCTCACCGAGGCAGGGTGAGACCCAGTACTTC.

This CDR3 reads CASKARRHEQFF. CDR3 coding DNA: TGTGCCAGCAAGGCTAGACGTCATGAGCAGTTCTTC. The rearrangement uses TRBV2 and TRBJ2-1; D remains ambiguous. V lost 7 bases and J lost 8, with 12 bases in between. Germline CDR1 is SNHLY and CDR2 is FYNNEI. This CDR3 region has 12 residues.

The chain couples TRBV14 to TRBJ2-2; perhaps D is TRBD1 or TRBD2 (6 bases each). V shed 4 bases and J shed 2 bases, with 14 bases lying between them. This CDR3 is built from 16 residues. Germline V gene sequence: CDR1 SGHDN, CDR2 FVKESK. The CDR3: CASSLRGGGNTGELFF. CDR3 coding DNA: TGTGCCAGCAGCCTCAGAGGAGGGGGAAACACCGGGGAGCTGTTTTTT. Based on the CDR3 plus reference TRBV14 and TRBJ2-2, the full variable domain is EAGVTQFPSHSVIEKGQTVTLRCDPISGHDNLYWYRRVMGKEIKFLLHFVKESKQDESGMPNNRFLAERTGGTYSTLKVQPAELEDSGVYFCASSLRGGGNTGELFFGEGSRLTVL.

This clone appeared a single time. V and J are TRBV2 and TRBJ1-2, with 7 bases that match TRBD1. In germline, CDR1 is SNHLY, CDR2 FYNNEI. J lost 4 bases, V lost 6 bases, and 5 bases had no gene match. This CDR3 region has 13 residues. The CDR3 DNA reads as TGTGCCAGCAGCCCGGGACAGATCTATGGCTACACCTTC. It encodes CASSPGQIYGYTF.

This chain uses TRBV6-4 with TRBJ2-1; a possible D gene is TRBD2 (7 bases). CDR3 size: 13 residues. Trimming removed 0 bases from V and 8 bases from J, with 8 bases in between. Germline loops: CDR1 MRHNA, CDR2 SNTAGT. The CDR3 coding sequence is TGTGCCAGCAGTGACTCCGGGGGGCATGAGCAGTTCTTC. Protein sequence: CASSDSGGHEQFF.

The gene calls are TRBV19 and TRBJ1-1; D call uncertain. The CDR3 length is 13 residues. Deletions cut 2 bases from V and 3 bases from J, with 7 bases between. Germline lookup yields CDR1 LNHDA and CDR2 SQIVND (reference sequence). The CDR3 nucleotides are TGTGCCAGTAGTATACATTGGGACACTGAAGCTTTCTTT. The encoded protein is CASSIHWDTEAFF.

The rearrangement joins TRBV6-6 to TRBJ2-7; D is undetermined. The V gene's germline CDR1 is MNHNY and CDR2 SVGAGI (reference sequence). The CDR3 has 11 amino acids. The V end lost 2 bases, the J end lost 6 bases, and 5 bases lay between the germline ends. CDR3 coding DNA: TGTGCCAGCAGTTACGCCCGCGAGCAGTACTTC. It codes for CASSYAREQYF.

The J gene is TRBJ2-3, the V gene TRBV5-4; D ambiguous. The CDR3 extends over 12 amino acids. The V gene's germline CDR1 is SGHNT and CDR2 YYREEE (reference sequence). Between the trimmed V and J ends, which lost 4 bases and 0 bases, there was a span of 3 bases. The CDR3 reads CASSDSTDTQYF. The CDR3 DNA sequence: TGTGCCAGCAGCGACAGCACAGATACGCAGTATTTT.

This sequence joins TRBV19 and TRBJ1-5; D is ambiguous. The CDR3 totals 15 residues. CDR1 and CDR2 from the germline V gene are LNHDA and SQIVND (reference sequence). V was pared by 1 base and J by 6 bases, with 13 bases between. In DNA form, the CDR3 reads TGTGCCAGTAGTATAGTAGGGCGGGGTGTTCAGCCCCAGCATTTT. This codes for CASSIVGRGVQPQHF.

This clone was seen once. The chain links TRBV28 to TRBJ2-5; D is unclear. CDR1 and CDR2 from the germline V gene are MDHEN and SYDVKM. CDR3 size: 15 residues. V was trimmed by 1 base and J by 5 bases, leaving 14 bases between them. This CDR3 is CASSLSERLGETQYF. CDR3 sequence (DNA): TGTGCCAGCAGTTTATCAGAACGCCTAGGGGAGACCCAGTACTTC.

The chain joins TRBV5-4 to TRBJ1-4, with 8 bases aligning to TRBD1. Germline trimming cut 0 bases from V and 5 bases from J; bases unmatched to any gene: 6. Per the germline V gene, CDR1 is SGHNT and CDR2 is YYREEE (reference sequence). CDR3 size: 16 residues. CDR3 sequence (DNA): TGTGCCAGCAGCTTGGGACAGGGGATAGGAAATGAAAAACTGTTTTTT. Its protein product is CASSLGQGIGNEKLFF.

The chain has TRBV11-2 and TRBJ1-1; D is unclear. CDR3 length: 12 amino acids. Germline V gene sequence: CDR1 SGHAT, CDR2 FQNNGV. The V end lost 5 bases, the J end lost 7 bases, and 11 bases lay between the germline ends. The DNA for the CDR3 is TGTGCCAGCAGCAAGGGAGGTTTTGAAGCTTTCTTT. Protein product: CASSKGGFEAFF.

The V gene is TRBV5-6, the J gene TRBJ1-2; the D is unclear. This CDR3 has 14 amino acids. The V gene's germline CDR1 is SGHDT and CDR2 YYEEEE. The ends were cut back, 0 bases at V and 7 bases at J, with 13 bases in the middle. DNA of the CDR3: TGTGCCAGCAGCTTGGTTTGGCTTACTGGTGGCTACACCTTC. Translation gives CASSLVWLTGGYTF.

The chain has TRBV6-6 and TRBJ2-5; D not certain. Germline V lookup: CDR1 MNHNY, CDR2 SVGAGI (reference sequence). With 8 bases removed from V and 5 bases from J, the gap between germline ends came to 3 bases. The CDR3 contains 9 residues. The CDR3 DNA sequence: TGTGCCAGCGGCGAGACCCAGTACTTC. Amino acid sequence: CASGETQYF.

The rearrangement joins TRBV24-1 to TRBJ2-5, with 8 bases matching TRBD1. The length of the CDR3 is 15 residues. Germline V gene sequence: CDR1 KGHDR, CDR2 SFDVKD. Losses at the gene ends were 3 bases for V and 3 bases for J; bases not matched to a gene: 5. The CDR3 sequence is CATSDDRQGKETQYF. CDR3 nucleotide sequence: TGTGCCACCAGTGATGACCGACAGGGGAAAGAGACCCAGTACTTC.

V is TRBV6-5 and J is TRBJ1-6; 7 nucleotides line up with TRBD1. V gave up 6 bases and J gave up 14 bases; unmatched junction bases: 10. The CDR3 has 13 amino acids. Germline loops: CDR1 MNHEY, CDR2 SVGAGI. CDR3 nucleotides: TGTGCCAGCAGCCGAAACAGGGGTAGAGCCCTCCACTTT. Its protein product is CASSRNRGRALHF.

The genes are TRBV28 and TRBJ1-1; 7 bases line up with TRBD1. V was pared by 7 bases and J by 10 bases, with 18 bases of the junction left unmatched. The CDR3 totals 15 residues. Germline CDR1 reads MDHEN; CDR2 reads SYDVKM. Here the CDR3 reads CASTPTGKDGLGAFF. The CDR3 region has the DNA TGTGCCAGCACCCCGACAGGGAAGGATGGTTTGGGAGCTTTCTTT.

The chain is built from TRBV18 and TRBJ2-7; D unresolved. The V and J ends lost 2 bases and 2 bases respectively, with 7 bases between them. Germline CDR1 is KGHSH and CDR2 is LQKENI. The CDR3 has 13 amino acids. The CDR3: CASSPRVAYEQYF. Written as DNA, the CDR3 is TGTGCCAGCTCACCAAGGGTGGCCTACGAGCAGTACTTC.